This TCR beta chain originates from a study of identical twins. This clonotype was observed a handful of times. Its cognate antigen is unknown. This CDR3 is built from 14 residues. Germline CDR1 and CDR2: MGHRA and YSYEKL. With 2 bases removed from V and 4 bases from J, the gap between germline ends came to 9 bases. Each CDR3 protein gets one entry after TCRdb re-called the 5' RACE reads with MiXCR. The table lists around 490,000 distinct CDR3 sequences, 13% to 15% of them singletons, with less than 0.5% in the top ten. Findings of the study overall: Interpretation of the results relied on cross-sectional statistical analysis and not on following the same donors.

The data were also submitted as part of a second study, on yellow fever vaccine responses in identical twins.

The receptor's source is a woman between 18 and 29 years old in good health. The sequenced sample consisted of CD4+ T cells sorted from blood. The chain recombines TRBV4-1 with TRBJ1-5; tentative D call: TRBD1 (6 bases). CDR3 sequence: CASSQQGRNQPQHF. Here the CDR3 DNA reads TGCGCCAGCAGCCAACAGGGGCGGAATCAGCCCCAGCATTTT.